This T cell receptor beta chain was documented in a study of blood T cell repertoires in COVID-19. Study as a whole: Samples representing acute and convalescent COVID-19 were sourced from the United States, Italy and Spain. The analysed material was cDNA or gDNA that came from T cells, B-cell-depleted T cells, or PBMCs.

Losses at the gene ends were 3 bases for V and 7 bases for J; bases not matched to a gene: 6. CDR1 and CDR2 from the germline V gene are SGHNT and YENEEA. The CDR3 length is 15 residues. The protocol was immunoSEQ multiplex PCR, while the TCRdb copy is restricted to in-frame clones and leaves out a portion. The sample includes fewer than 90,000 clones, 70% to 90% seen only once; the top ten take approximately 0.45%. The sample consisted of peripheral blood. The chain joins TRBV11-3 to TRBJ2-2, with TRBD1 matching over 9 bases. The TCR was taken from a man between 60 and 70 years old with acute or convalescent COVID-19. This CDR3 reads CASSFGDREDGELFF. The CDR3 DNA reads TGTGCCAGCAGCTTTGGGGACAGGGAGGACGGGGAGCTGTTTTTT. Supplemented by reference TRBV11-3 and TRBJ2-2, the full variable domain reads EAGVVQSPRYKIIEKKQPVAFWCNPISGHNTLYWYLQNLGQGPELLIRYENEEAVDDSQLPKDRFSAERLKGVDSTLKIQPAELGDSAVYLCASSFGDREDGELFFGEGSRLTVL.